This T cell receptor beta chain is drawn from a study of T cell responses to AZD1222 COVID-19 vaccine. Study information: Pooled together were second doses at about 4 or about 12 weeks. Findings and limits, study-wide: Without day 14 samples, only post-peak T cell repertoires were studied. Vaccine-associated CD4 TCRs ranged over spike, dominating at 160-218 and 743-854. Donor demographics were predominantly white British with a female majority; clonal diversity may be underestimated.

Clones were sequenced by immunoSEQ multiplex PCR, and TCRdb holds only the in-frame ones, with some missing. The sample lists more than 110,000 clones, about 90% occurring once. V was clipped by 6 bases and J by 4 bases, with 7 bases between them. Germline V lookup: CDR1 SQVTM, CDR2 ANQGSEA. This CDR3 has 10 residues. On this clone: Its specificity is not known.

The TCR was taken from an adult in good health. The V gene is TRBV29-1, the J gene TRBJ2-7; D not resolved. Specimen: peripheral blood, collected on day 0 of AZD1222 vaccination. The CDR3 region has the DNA TGCAGCGTACGCCAGTACGAGCAGTACTTC. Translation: CSVRQYEQYF.